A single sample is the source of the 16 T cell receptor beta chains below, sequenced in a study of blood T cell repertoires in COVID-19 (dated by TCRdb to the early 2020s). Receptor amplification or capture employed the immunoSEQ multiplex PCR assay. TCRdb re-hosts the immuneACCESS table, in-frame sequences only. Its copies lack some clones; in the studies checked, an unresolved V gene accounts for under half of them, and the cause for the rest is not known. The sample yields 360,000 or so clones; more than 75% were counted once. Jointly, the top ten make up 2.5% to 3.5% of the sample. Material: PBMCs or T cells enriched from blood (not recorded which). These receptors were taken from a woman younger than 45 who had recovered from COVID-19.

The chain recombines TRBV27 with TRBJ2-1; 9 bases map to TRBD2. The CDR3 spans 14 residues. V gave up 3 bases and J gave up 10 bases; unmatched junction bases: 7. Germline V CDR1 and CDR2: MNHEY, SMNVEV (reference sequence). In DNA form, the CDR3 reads TGTGCCAGCAGTTTTGGCGGGAGGGCAAGCGAGCAGTTCTTC. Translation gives CASSFGGRASEQFF.

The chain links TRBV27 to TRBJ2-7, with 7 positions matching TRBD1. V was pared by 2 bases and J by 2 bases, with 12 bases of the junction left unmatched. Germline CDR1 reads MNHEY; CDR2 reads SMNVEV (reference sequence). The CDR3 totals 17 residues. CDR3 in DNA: TGTGCCAGCAGTTTACAAGGGGGATCAGGGACAGCCTACGAGCAGTACTTC. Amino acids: CASSLQGGSGTAYEQYF.

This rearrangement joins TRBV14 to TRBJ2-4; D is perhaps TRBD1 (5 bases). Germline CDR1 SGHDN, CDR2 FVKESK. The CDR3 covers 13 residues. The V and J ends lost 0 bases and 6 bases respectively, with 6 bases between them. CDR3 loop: CASSQDRVNIQYF. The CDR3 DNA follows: TGTGCCAGCAGCCAAGACAGGGTAAACATTCAGTACTTC.

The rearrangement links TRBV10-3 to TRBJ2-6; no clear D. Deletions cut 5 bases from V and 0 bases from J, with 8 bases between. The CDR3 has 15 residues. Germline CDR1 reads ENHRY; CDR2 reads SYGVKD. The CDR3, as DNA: TGTGCCATCAGTCCCTCCCTCTCTGGGGCCAACGTCCTGACTTTC. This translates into CAISPSLSGANVLTF.

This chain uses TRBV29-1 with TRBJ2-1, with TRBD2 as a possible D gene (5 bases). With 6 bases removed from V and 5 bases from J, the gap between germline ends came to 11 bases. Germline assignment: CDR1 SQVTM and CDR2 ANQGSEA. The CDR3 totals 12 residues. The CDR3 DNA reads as TGCAGCGTACCGGGAACTAACAATGAGCAGTTCTTC. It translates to CSVPGTNNEQFF.

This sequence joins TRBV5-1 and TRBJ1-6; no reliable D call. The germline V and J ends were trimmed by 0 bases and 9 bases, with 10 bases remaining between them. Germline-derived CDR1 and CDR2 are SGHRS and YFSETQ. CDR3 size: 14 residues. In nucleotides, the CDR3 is TGCGCCAGCAGCTTGGCGGGGTTTGGTTCACCCCTCCACTTT. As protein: CASSLAGFGSPLHF.

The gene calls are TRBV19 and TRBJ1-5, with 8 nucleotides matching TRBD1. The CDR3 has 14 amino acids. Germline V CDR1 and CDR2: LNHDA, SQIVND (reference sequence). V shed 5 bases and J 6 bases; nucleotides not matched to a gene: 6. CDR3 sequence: CASSAPGGGQPQHF. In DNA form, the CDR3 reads TGTGCCAGTAGTGCCCCAGGGGGCGGTCAGCCCCAGCATTTT.

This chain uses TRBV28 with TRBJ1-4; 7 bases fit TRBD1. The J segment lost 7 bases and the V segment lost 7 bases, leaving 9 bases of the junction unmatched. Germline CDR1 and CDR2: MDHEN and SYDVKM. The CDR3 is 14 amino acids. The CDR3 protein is CASKGRTGVEKLFF. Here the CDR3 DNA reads TGTGCCAGCAAAGGTCGAACAGGGGTTGAAAAACTGTTTTTT.

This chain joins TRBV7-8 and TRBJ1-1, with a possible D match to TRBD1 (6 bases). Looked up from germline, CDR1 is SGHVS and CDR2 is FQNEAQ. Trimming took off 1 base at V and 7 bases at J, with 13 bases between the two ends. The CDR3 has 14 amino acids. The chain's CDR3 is CASSLGQGLGEAFF. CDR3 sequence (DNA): TGTGCCAGCAGCTTAGGCCAGGGGTTAGGTGAAGCTTTCTTT.

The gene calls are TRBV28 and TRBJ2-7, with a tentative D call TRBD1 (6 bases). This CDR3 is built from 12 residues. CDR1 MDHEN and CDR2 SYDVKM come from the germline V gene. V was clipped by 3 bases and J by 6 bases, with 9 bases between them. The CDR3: CASSLRGGEQYF. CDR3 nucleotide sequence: TGTGCCAGCAGTTTGAGAGGGGGCGAGCAGTACTTC.

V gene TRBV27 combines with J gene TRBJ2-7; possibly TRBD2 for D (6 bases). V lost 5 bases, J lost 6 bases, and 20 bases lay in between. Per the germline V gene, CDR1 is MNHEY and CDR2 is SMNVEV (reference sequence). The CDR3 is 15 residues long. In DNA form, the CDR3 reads TGTGCCAGCAGTCTCTCATTCGGGAGAGGGATCGAGCAGTACTTC. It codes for CASSLSFGRGIEQYF.

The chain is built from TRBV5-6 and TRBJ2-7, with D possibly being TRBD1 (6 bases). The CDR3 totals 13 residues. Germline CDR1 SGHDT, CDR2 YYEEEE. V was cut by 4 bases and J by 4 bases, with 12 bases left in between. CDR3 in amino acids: CASSLGTNYEQYF. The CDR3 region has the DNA TGTGCCAGCAGCCTCGGGACAAATTACGAGCAGTACTTC.

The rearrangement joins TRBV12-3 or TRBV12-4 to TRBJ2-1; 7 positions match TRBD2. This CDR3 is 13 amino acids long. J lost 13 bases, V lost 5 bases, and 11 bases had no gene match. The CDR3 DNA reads TGTGCCAGCAGTCTCCGCCCACTAGCGAAACAGTTCTTC. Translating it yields CASSLRPLAKQFF.

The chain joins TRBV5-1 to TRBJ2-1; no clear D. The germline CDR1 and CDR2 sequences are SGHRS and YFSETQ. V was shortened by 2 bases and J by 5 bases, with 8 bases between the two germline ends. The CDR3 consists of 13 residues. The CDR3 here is CASSLDLHNEQFF. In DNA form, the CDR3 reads TGCGCCAGCAGCTTAGACTTACACAATGAGCAGTTCTTC.

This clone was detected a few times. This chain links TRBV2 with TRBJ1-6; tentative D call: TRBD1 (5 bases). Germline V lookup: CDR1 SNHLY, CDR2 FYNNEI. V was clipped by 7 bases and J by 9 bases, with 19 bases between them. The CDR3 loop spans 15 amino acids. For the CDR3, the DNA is TGTGCCAGCAACCCCCGGTCAGGGCACGGTTCACCCCTCCACTTT. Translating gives CASNPRSGHGSPLHF.

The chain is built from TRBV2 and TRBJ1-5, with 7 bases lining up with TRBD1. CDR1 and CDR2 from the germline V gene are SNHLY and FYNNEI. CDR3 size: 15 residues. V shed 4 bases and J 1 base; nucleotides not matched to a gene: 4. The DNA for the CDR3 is TGTGCCAGCAGTGGTGAGGGGGCGAGCAATCAGCCCCAGCATTTT. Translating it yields CASSGEGASNQPQHF.